Listed here is a single T cell receptor (beta chain). Its cognate antigen is unknown. Sequencing used immunoSEQ multiplex PCR; TCRdb keeps in-frame clones, though not all of them. The sample comprises 10,000 to 15,000 clones, 80% to 95% of which are singletons, and 0.82% rests with the top ten. V lost 1 base and J 3 bases, leaving 12 bases between the germline ends. From germline, CDR1 is SNHLY and CDR2 FYNNEI. The length of the CDR3 is 15 residues. Magnetic negative selection enriched CD4+ T cells from thawed PBMCs. The sample comes from a study of untreated major depressive disorder. Study-level findings and limits: Three preselected Vbeta families were the sole sequencing comparisons. Compared with controls, depressed patients showed more TRBV05-01 (Vbeta 5.1) usage in CD4+ T cells. Sequencing showed nonsignificant TRBV25-01 and TRBV02-01 differences matching flow cytometry.

This chain connects TRBV2 to TRBJ1-1; D gene ambiguous. The source of this sequence is a man younger than 45 with major depressive disorder. Sequenced: CD4+ T cells from PBMCs. CDR3 sequence: CASSEGLNGYTEAFF. The CDR3 DNA reads TGTGCCAGCAGTGAAGGTCTGAACGGATACACTGAAGCTTTCTTT.